A single sample is the source of the 8 T cell receptor beta chains below, sequenced in a study of high-grade serous ovarian cancer treatment subgroups. Clones were sequenced by immunoSEQ multiplex PCR, and TCRdb holds only the in-frame ones, with some missing. The data show some 28,000 clones, roughly 80% seen once. Tumor samples were obtained before definitive surgery or chemotherapy. The sample taken for sequencing was tumor tissue. All receptors come from a human donor with high-grade serous ovarian cancer.

J is TRBJ2-3 and V is TRBV6-5; D remains ambiguous. The CDR3 is 12 amino acids. V was pared by 6 bases and J by 8 bases, with 12 bases between. Per germline, CDR1 MNHEY and CDR2 SVGAGI. The chain's CDR3 is CASRPETTTQYF. The CDR3 nucleotides read TGTGCCAGCAGGCCGGAGACAACTACGCAGTATTTT.

The genes are TRBV5-8 and TRBJ2-7; the match to TRBD1 covers 8 bases. Trimming cost V 2 bases and J 5 bases; bases outside gene matches: 9. The CDR3 is 15 amino acids. Germline CDR1 reads SGHTS; CDR2 reads YDEGEE. CDR3 amino acids: CASSLDRGRHNEQYF. CDR3 in DNA: TGTGCCAGCAGCTTAGACAGGGGCAGACACAACGAGCAGTACTTC.

This clone was detected only a few times. This chain uses TRBV10-2 with TRBJ2-7; 7 bases map to TRBD1. CDR3 size: 13 residues. J gave up 3 bases and V 2 bases, and 1 base lay outside the gene matches. Germline V gives CDR1 WSHSY, CDR2 SAAADI. Here the CDR3 DNA reads TGCGCCAGCAGTGAGGGGACAGACTACGAGCAGTACTTC. Protein: CASSEGTDYEQYF.

Worth noting for this clone: This CDR3 is also generated by other DNA sequences in the sample. The chain is built from TRBV7-8 and TRBJ2-7; 11 bases are shared with TRBD2. Losses at the gene ends were 5 bases for V and 3 bases for J; bases not matched to a gene: 15. This CDR3 is 18 amino acids long. CDR1 and CDR2 from the germline V gene are SGHVS and FQNEAQ. The CDR3 DNA reads as TGTGCCAGCAGCACCGGGACTAGCGGCCCGGCCCTCTACTACGAGCAGTACTTC. This translates into CASSTGTSGPALYYEQYF.

This clone appeared once. The chain couples TRBV30 to TRBJ2-5; D is possibly TRBD1 (5 bases). Trimming left V 7 bases short and J 1 base short, with 19 bases between. Germline V CDR1 and CDR2: GTSNPN, SVGIG (reference sequence). The CDR3 is 15 amino acids. The CDR3 region is CASQGGPWGQETQYF. Here the CDR3 DNA reads TGTGCCTCGCAGGGCGGCCCTTGGGGCCAAGAGACCCAGTACTTC.

The chain has TRBV27 and TRBJ2-1; the D gene is possibly TRBD2 (5 bases). The V end lost 2 bases, the J end lost 6 bases, and 8 bases lay between the germline ends. Germline V gene data show CDR1 as MNHEY and CDR2 as SMNVEV (reference sequence). The CDR3 totals 13 residues. CDR3 in DNA: TGTGCCAGCAGTTTACGCGGGCTCAATGAGCAGTTCTTC. This gives the protein CASSLRGLNEQFF.

The chain uses TRBV18 and TRBJ1-2, with D hard to call. In germline, CDR1 is KGHSH, CDR2 LQKENI. This CDR3 comprises 16 residues. The germline V and J ends were trimmed by 3 bases and 0 bases, with 14 bases remaining between them. This CDR3 is CASSPYAKTTNYGYTF. Written as DNA, the CDR3 is TGTGCCAGCTCACCCTATGCAAAAACAACTAACTATGGCTACACCTTC. Full variable domain (missing parts from reference TRBV18 and TRBJ1-2): NAGVMQNPRHLVRRRGQEARLRCSPMKGHSHVYWYRQLPEEGLKFMVYLQKENIIDESGMPKERFSAEFPKEGPSILRIQQVVRGDSAAYFCASSPYAKTTNYGYTFGSGTRLTVV.

The chain uses TRBV29-1 and TRBJ2-5, with TRBD1 as a possible D gene (6 bases). CDR3 length: 15 amino acids. V dropped 0 bases and J dropped 5 bases, with 16 bases sitting between them. CDR1 is SQVTM and CDR2 is ANQGSEA in the germline V gene. The CDR3 reads CSVEESDRRGETQYF. The CDR3 DNA reads as TGCAGCGTTGAAGAATCGGACAGAAGGGGGGAGACCCAGTACTTC.